This T cell receptor beta chain appears in the sequencing data of a study of cytomegalovirus exposure and HLA in healthy donors (TCRdb year 2017). Study-wide context: According to an earlier analysis of around 600 of the donors, about 190 million T cells yielded 117 million unique TCR beta sequences and about 300 Gb of sequence data. An early release covering more than 500 HLA-typed donors comprised about 290 gigabases of sequencing data and tens of millions of unique TCR sequences. Using immunosequencing, the study profiled T cell repertoires from 550 to 750 subjects and related those repertoires to cytomegalovirus serostatus. Donor age, sex, ethnicity and CMV serostatus were compiled together with the repertoire data. In a later genetic analysis, genome-wide SNP genotypes for about three fifths of the roughly 670 donors were used, and that subset was treated as a discovery cohort. To decide whether each TCR beta V gene segment behaved as functional or pseudogenic, an earlier analysis of some 580 of the donors relied on high-throughput TCR beta sequencing. Class I and class II HLA loci were covered by the typing at four-digit resolution. Every discovery cohort repertoire had been produced on one sequencing platform. To predict cytomegalovirus infection status, the study combined high-throughput TCR immunosequencing, statistical association of individual TCRs with disease status, and machine learning. Among 398 genotyped donors of the cohort, an average of approximately 250,000 unique TCR beta nucleotide sequences were sequenced per donor, around 20% of them non-productive. Because of strong linkage in the cohort, roughly five DR-DQ haplotypes were treated as single units for association and clustering. The number of donors typed differed by locus, with 629-630 for A, B, C, DRB1 and DQB1, approximately 500 for DQA1, over 600 for DPA1, and approximately 470 for DPB1. The study was designed to test whether signatures of past pathogen exposure could be identified by cataloging public T cell receptors. A later analysis re-analyzed previously published TCR beta repertoires from 666 donors and added high-resolution HLA genotyping to study TCR occurrence patterns. Besides the first cohort of roughly 660 subjects, a separate validation cohort made up of 120 different subjects was used. In the later analysis, no new phenotypic data were used to find candidate immune exposures; instead, reliance was placed on TCR beta sequences and their occurrence across donors. Of the roughly 400 genotyped donors, about 80% fell in the genetic ancestry cluster associated with self-reported Caucasian donors.

A distance of 4 bases separates the germline ends of V and J, which lose 0 bases and 4 bases respectively. The CDR3, from cysteine to phenylalanine, totals 12 residues. The entry retains the CDR3 DNA only, 36 bases that are in frame from base 1. CDR1 and CDR2 are drawn from the germline V gene: SGDLS, YYNGEE. The cohort was made up of 500 to 850 healthy bone marrow donors. Cohort members were all nominally healthy when sampled, although unrecorded immune exposures were likely present. The donor tested CMV seropositive and was one of the 289 seropositive cohort members. Every donor gave a peripheral blood sample, and the peripheral blood mononuclear cells from that sample were used for TCR beta sequencing. Genomic DNA was extracted from the blood cell samples with the Qiagen DNeasy Blood Extraction Kit. Libraries were built with the immunoSEQ multiplex PCR assay. For the multiplex PCR, a mixture combining 60 forward primers for TCR Vbeta segments and 13 reverse primers for TCR Jbeta segments was used. Amplification of the CDR3 region of rearranged TCR beta genes was performed with a multiplex PCR assay on genomic DNA. The Illumina HiSeq System was used to sequence the amplified TCR beta libraries as 87-base-pair reads. As for the original processing: Across the roughly 640 repertoires, a later analysis counted approximately 83 million unique TCR beta chains, 8.5 million to 12 million of which were shared by at least two donors. To remove PCR and sequencing errors, raw reads were error-corrected and collapsed into unique sequences using a nearest-neighbor algorithm that merged closely related sequences. Alignment of CDR3 sequences to IMGT reference sequences was used to assign V, D and J gene segments. For a sequence to be retained, a match of at least six nucleotides was required to both a V gene segment and a J gene segment. A rearrangement counted as productive if the CDR3 had no stop codons and remained in frame with V and J, and every other rearrangement counted as non-productive. Following IMGT convention, CDR3 was defined as the stretch from the second conserved V-encoded cysteine to the conserved J-encoded phenylalanine. The earlier analysis of 500 to 600 of the donors excluded sequences that lacked an unambiguous match to a single V gene segment. In an earlier analysis of more than 500 of the donors, a V segment was called functional when productive rearrangements were above 56.7%, and segregating when the standard deviation between donors exceeded 5%. A statistical classification framework was built for diagnosing cytomegalovirus status from the catalog of TCR beta chain sequences. A later analysis assigned V and J genes by comparing TCR nucleotide sequences with IMGT/GENE-DB human TR gene sequences. A later analysis assigned CDR3 sequences and most-parsimonious VDJ recombination scenarios with the TCRdist pipeline. In a later analysis, every TCR beta chain was defined by the combination of its CDR3 amino acid sequence and its V-gene family, and reads without a unique V-gene family were dropped. A later analysis removed several hundred highly shared, low-generation-probability nucleotide sequences to deal with suspected cross-contamination and a sequencing artifact. For each public chain, a later analysis derived a clonal expansion index from normalized ranks of inferred template counts within each repertoire. Generation probabilities in a later analysis came from a VDJ recombination model fitted to out-of-frame rearrangements, and those results were checked against IGoR. In a later analysis, hypergeometric tests were used to score TCR-TCR, TCR-HLA and TCR-CMV co-occurrence, with a repertoire-size bias correction applied to TCR pairs. False discovery rates were estimated in a later analysis by permuting HLA or CMV assignments 20 times. In a later analysis, co-occurring TCRs were grouped using DBSCAN, and TCRdist sequence similarity was added for clustering within HLA-allele-positive subsets. For co-occurrence clustering, repertoires with fewer than 30,000 or more than 120,000 public chains were excluded, along with roughly five repertoires with anomalous nucleotide sharing. In its TCRdb copy, this immuneACCESS table keeps in-frame sequences only and misses some clones. Where compared with another copy, unresolved V genes explain less than half of these, and the others have no known cause. The DNA gave D and trimming, while V, J and clone size come from that table. Recorded for this sample are approximately 160,000 clones; 65% to 80% of them occurred a single time. Approximately 2.4% of the sample comes from the top ten.

Beyond this particular receptor, the publication reports: This cohort had only TCR beta chains sequenced, and the lack of alpha or paired-chain data limited which features could be detected. A cluster of highly shared sequence variants was judged likely to be a technical artifact of the sequencing pipeline. The earlier analysis of about 600 of the donors excluded some 15 rarely observed V segments, including chromosome 9 orphons, because counts were too low. The authors suggested that the approach could potentially be extended to other disease states and immunological phenotypes. Immune exposure information for the cohort was limited to CMV serostatus. Specific HLA alleles were associated with 15,000 to 20,000 TCR beta sequences at a false discovery rate of 0.05 in a later analysis. The study gave a list of 150 to 200 TCR beta chains associated with cytomegalovirus. Most CMV-associated TCR beta chains appeared to be HLA-restricted in a later analysis, and the HLA associations seemed to be driven largely by CMV exposure. In a later genetic analysis, a missense DCLRE1C variant was associated with V-gene and J-gene trimming of TCR beta chains, and the association was replicated in an independent cohort. Correlated functional status among segregating V segments might reflect linkage disequilibrium, but an unknown experimental factor could not be ruled out. A later analysis found that HLA-associated TCR beta chains were more clonally expanded and had lower generation probabilities than equally common non-associated chains. In vitro tests confirmed that three of the cytomegalovirus-associated TCR beta chains recognize cytomegalovirus antigens. In a later analysis, the rate of TCR association differed among HLA loci, with DRB1 alleles having the most associated TCRs and HLA-C alleles having the fewest. Assigning TCR associations to individual alleles was difficult when HLA alleles, especially DR and DQ, strongly co-occurred. Compared with the 666-donor mean, donors in an Asian-associated ancestry cluster had fewer N-insertions in productive TCRs, according to a later genetic analysis. While some public TCRs were present in many individuals, most TCR sequences turned up only very rarely across donors. Because HLA typing was unavailable for some donors at each locus, only the typed subset was used in association tests. The classifier was reported to diagnose cytomegalovirus status with high specificity and sensitivity in both the original cohort and the validation cohort. Presence/absence analyses assumed roughly uniform sequencing depth across donors, an assumption that may not hold. Several of the top co-occurrence clusters appeared to be linked to parvovirus B19, influenza, CMV and Epstein-Barr virus, according to a later analysis. Because the 87-base-pair reads could not distinguish some IMGT-functional V segments, including TRBV6-2 and TRBV6-3, those segments were excluded. A further reported finding was that TCR beta sequences accurately predicted the HLA-A and HLA-B alleles for most subjects in the first cohort. An earlier analysis of approximately 590 of the donors showed that most TCR beta V segments appeared in productive rearrangements either about 87% or about 30% of the time, which broadly matched IMGT annotations.

The count of this clone is one. Its antigen is currently not known. There are no base qualities to consult, and no much larger clone falls within one base. Sequenced input: PBMCs. The chain joins TRBV9 to TRBJ1-1, with the D gene not clear enough to name. The TCR sequence derives from a woman aged 40 to 50 in good health and CMV-seropositive. CDR3 loop: CASSVDSTEAFF. The bases read TGTGCCAGCAGCGTAGACAGCACTGAAGCTTTCTTT.